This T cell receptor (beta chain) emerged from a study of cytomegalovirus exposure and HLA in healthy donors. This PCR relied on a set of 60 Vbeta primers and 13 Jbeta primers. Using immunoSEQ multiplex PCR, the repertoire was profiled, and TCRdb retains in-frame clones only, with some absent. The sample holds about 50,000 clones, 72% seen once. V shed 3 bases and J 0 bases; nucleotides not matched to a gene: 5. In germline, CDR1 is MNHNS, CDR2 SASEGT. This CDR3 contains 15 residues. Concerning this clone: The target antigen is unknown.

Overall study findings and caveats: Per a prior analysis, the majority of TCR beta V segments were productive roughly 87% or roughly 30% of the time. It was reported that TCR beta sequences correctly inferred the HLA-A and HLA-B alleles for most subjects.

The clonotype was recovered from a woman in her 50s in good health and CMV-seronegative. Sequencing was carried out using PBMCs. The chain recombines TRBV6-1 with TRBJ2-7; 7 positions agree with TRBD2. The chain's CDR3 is CASSEVGGFSYEQYF. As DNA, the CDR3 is TGTGCCAGCAGTGAGGTCGGGGGGTTCTCCTACGAGCAGTACTTC.